What follows are 7 T cell receptor beta chains derived from one specimen sequenced in a study of TIL therapy for anti-PD-1-resistant metastatic lung cancer. This was the immunoSEQ v3 assay. TCRdb's copy holds only in-frame clones and misses some; the assay was immunoSEQ multiplex PCR. The sample shows about 46,000 clones, 80% to 90% of them seen only once. The time point: pre-treatment sample, taken before nivolumab and TIL therapy. Sequences were derived from blood, sampled at baseline. The origin of the receptors is a person between 25 and 80 years old with non-small cell lung cancer.

This chain joins TRBV7-2 and TRBJ2-3, with TRBD2 matching over 12 bases. Per germline, CDR1 SGHTA and CDR2 FQGNSA. J gave up 4 bases and V 5 bases, and 13 bases lay outside the gene matches. The CDR3 contains 18 residues. The CDR3 protein is CASSHPTSGSWGADTQYF. CDR3 sequence (DNA): TGTGCCAGCAGCCACCCGACTAGCGGGAGCTGGGGGGCAGATACGCAGTATTTT.

The chain links TRBV7-6 to TRBJ1-4; D gene ambiguous. Germline CDR1 reads SGHVS; CDR2 reads FNYEAQ. V was clipped by 2 bases and J by 0 bases, with 10 bases between them. This CDR3 contains 16 residues. The CDR3 is CASSLNQFATNEKLFF. The CDR3 DNA sequence: TGTGCCAGCAGCTTAAATCAGTTTGCAACTAATGAAAAACTGTTTTTT. Drawing the rest from reference TRBV7-6 and TRBJ1-4, the complete variable domain is GAGVSQSPRYKVTKRGQDVALRCDPISGHVSLYWYRQALGQGPEFLTYFNYEAQQDKSGLPNDRFSAERPEGSISTLTIQRTEQRDSAMYRCASSLNQFATNEKLFFGSGTQLSVL.

The chain employs TRBV6-5 and TRBJ2-5; 9 bases line up with TRBD1. CDR3 size: 14 residues. Germline V gene sequence: CDR1 MNHEY, CDR2 SVGAGI. The V segment lost 3 bases and the J segment 5 bases; nucleotides outside the gene matches: 4. CDR3 residues: CASSYGTGKETQYF. CDR3 nucleotides: TGTGCCAGCAGTTATGGGACAGGGAAGGAGACCCAGTACTTC.

This clone counts as medium-sized (0.01 to 0.1%). The chain recombines TRBV19 with TRBJ1-5, with unresolved D. The V and J ends lost 6 bases and 0 bases respectively, with 3 bases between them. This CDR3 has 12 residues. Germline V gene sequence: CDR1 LNHDA, CDR2 SQIVND (reference sequence). Here the CDR3 reads CASRLSNQPQHF. CDR3 coding DNA: TGTGCCAGTAGACTTAGCAATCAGCCCCAGCATTTT.

The chain is built from TRBV18 and TRBJ2-3; D unresolved. Germline V gives CDR1 KGHSH, CDR2 LQKENI. The V end was cut by 2 bases, the J end by 3 bases, with 3 bases between. This CDR3 is built from 12 residues. The CDR3 region is CASSPMTDTQYF. The CDR3 nucleotides are TGTGCCAGCTCACCAATGACAGATACGCAGTATTTT.

The V and J genes are TRBV19 and TRBJ2-3, with TRBD2 matching 12 bases. After removal of 4 bases from V and 6 bases from J, the junction contained 11 bases not matched to a gene. CDR1 is LNHDA, CDR2 SQIVND, per germline (reference sequence). The CDR3 is 17 residues long. In nucleotides, the CDR3 is TGTGCCAGTAGTACCCCGCTAGCGGGAGGGCTCGGGGATACGCAGTATTTT. This gives the protein CASSTPLAGGLGDTQYF.

This sequence joins TRBV7-8 and TRBJ2-7; the D is unclear. The CDR3 spans 12 residues. The V end was cut by 2 bases, the J end by 6 bases, with 8 bases between. CDR1 and CDR2 from the germline V gene are SGHVS and FQNEAQ. CDR3 nucleotide sequence: TGTGCCAGCAGCTTATTGGAAACCGAGCAGTACTTC. The encoded protein is CASSLLETEQYF.